The 20 T cell receptor beta chains below come from one sample, sequenced in a study of blood T cell repertoires in COVID-19. This table comes from immunoSEQ multiplex PCR, and its TCRdb copy is limited to in-frame clones, with some not included. This sample yields about 280,000 clones, of which under 90% are seen a single time; 11% belongs to the top ten. Sequenced: peripheral blood. The receptor source for this set is a woman aged 25 to 39 with COVID-19, enrolled during active disease.

CDR3 nucleotides: TGTGCCAGTAGCCTGGACAGGGGGTCGTCCACTGAAGCTTTCTTT. Protein: CASSLDRGSSTEAFF. The rearrangement uses TRBV19 and TRBJ1-1, with 10 nucleotides matching TRBD1. The CDR3 runs 15 residues. J was trimmed by 4 bases and V by 6 bases; bases with no gene match: 8. Germline CDR1 reads LNHDA; CDR2 reads SQIVND (reference sequence). Full variable domain (remainder filled in from reference TRBV19 and TRBJ1-1): DGGITQSPKYLFRKEGQNVTLSCEQNLNHDAMYWYRQDPGQGLRLIYYSQIVNDFQKGDIAEGYSVSREKKESFPLTVTSAQKNPTAFYLCASSLDRGSSTEAFFGQGTRLTVV.

The chain couples TRBV5-1 to TRBJ2-1; the D gene is possibly TRBD2 (6 bases). V gave up 0 bases and J gave up 0 bases, with 10 bases separating them. CDR1 SGHRS and CDR2 YFSETQ come from the germline V gene. The CDR3 totals 16 residues. The CDR3 protein is CASSLAGEPSYNEQFF. CDR3 coding DNA: TGCGCCAGCAGCTTGGCGGGGGAGCCCTCCTACAATGAGCAGTTCTTC. Supplemented by reference TRBV5-1 and TRBJ2-1, the full variable domain reads KAGVTQTPRYLIKTRGQQVTLSCSPISGHRSVSWYQQTPGQGLQFLFEYFSETQRNKGNFPGRFSGRQFSNSRSEMNVSTLELGDSALYLCASSLAGEPSYNEQFFGPGTRLTVL.

In its sample, this clone was seen a few times. The V gene is TRBV4-1, the J gene TRBJ1-6, with D unresolved. From germline, CDR1 is MGHRA and CDR2 YSYEKL. V lost 0 bases to trimming and J lost 10 bases, with 13 bases between them. The CDR3 extends over 15 amino acids. The CDR3 protein is CASSQEGRGKSPLHF. The CDR3 coding sequence is TGCGCCAGCAGCCAAGAGGGCCGGGGAAAATCACCCCTCCACTTT.

In DNA form, the CDR3 reads TGTGCCAGCAGTTTGACAGGCCGCGAGCAGTACTTC. This translates into CASSLTGREQYF. The V gene is TRBV2, the J gene TRBJ2-7; D is perhaps TRBD1 (6 bases). CDR3 size: 12 residues. Deletions cut 5 bases from V and 6 bases from J, with 11 bases between. Germline loops: CDR1 SNHLY, CDR2 FYNNEI. The full variable domain, completed using reference TRBV2 and TRBJ2-7, is EPEVTQTPSHQVTQMGQEVILRCVPISNHLYFYWYRQILGQKVEFLVSFYNNEISEKSEIFDDQFSVERPDGSNFTLKIRSTKLEDSAMYFCASSLTGREQYFGPGTRLTVT.

The gene calls are TRBV5-6 and TRBJ2-2; 7 bases are a match to TRBD1. Germline V gives CDR1 SGHDT, CDR2 YYEEEE. The trim removed 4 bases at V and 3 bases at J, leaving 3 bases unmatched. This CDR3 is built from 14 residues. This CDR3 reads CASSPGGYTGELFF. In DNA, the CDR3 is TGTGCCAGCAGCCCAGGGGGTTACACCGGGGAGCTGTTTTTT. The full variable domain, in which reference TRBV5-6 and TRBJ2-2 provide the parts outside the CDR3, is DAGVTQSPTHLIKTRGQQVTLRCSPKSGHDTVSWYQQALGQGPQFIFQYYEEEERQRGNFPDRFSGHQFPNYSSELNVNALLLGDSALYLCASSPGGYTGELFFGEGSRLTVL.

The genes are TRBV30 and TRBJ2-2; the match to TRBD2 covers 10 bases. Looked up from germline, CDR1 is GTSNPN and CDR2 is SVGIG (reference sequence). This CDR3 region has 15 residues. The J segment lost 5 bases and the V segment lost 4 bases, leaving 7 bases of the junction unmatched. This CDR3 is CAWTSGGALTGELFF. The CDR3, as DNA: TGTGCCTGGACCAGCGGGGGGGCGTTAACCGGGGAGCTGTTTTTT. Full variable domain (outside the CDR3, taken from reference TRBV30 and TRBJ2-2): SQTIHQWPATLVQPVGSPLSLECTVEGTSNPNLYWYRQAAGRGLQLLFYSVGIGQISSEVPQNLSASRPQDRQFILSSKKLLLSDSGFYLCAWTSGGALTGELFFGEGSRLTVL.

V gene TRBV15 combines with J gene TRBJ2-3; the D gene is possibly TRBD1 (5 bases). Germline CDR1 reads LNHNV; CDR2 reads YYDKDF (reference sequence). The V end lost 0 bases, the J end lost 0 bases, and 10 bases lay between the germline ends. This CDR3 has 16 amino acids. The CDR3 region has the DNA TGTGCCACCAGCAGAGATACAGGATCCAGCACAGATACGCAGTATTTT. Translated, it gives CATSRDTGSSTDTQYF.

The CDR3 bases are TGTGCCATCAGTAACCGGGACACAGCTAACTATGGCTACACCTTC. Residues: CAISNRDTANYGYTF. The rearrangement links TRBV10-3 to TRBJ1-2, with TRBD1 as a possible D gene (6 bases). In germline, CDR1 is ENHRY, CDR2 SYGVKD. The CDR3 length is 15 residues. V lost 5 bases and J lost 0, with 13 bases in between.

The CDR3 loop reads CASSHGSSYNSPLHF. The CDR3 DNA is TGTGCCAGCAGCCACGGGAGCTCCTATAATTCACCCCTCCACTTT. The V gene is TRBV3-1 (or the pseudogene TRBV3-2), the J gene TRBJ1-6, with unresolved D. This CDR3 comprises 15 residues. Trimming left V 3 bases short and J 0 bases short, with 6 bases between. Germline CDR1 LGHDT, CDR2 YNNKEL (reference sequence).

The CDR3 nucleotides read TGTGCCAGCAGCCAGACTAGCGGGGGCCTCCGAGATGTGGCAGATACGCAGTATTTT. Translated, it gives CASSQTSGGLRDVADTQYF. The chain uses TRBV14 and TRBJ2-3; TRBD2 aligns across 12 bases. The germline V gene encodes CDR1 SGHDN and CDR2 FVKESK. V was pared by 3 bases and J by 4 bases, with 14 bases of the junction left unmatched. CDR3 length: 19 residues. Filled out from reference TRBV14 and TRBJ2-3, the complete variable domain reads EAGVTQFPSHSVIEKGQTVTLRCDPISGHDNLYWYRRVMGKEIKFLLHFVKESKQDESGMPNNRFLAERTGGTYSTLKVQPAELEDSGVYFCASSQTSGGLRDVADTQYFGPGTRLTVL.

Written as DNA, the CDR3 is TGTGCCAGCATGGAGCCCTCCTACAATGAGCAGTTCTTC. Translated: CASMEPSYNEQFF. The rearrangement uses TRBV2 and TRBJ2-1; D gene uncertain. V was cut by 7 bases and J by 0 bases, with 7 bases left in between. The CDR3 has 13 residues. Germline-derived CDR1 and CDR2 are SNHLY and FYNNEI.

The sample holds a few counts of this clone. The gene calls are TRBV7-9 and TRBJ2-7; D not certain. V was shortened by 4 bases and J by 6 bases, with 7 bases between the two germline ends. Germline CDR1 is SEHNR and CDR2 is FQNEAQ (reference sequence). This CDR3 spans 11 amino acids. As DNA, the CDR3 is TGTGCCAGCAGCTCGAACTTCGAGCAGTACTTC. Its translation is CASSSNFEQYF.

The chain recombines TRBV2 with TRBJ2-3; possible D gene TRBD1, 8 bases. The CDR3 sequence is 18 residues long. The germline V and J ends were trimmed by 4 bases and 3 bases, with 23 bases remaining between them. CDR1 and CDR2 (germline): SNHLY, FYNNEI. This CDR3 is CASSGQDWTGRDTDTQYF. CDR3 coding DNA: TGTGCCAGCAGTGGGCAGGATTGGACAGGGAGGGATACAGATACGCAGTATTTT.

The count of this clone is one. The rearrangement joins TRBV3-1 (or the pseudogene TRBV3-2) to TRBJ2-7; possible D gene TRBD1, 6 bases. V shed 4 bases and J shed 0 bases, with 19 bases lying between them. The CDR3 contains 17 residues. CDR1 is LGHDT, CDR2 YNNKEL, per germline (reference sequence). The CDR3 sequence is CASSPIYGQQSSYEQYF. The CDR3 DNA reads TGTGCCAGCAGCCCAATATACGGACAGCAGAGCTCCTACGAGCAGTACTTC.

The rearrangement joins TRBV19 to TRBJ1-1; the D gene is possibly TRBD1 (5 bases). Deletions cut 3 bases from V and 3 bases from J, with 20 bases between. The CDR3 is made up of 17 amino acids. Per the germline V gene, CDR1 is LNHDA and CDR2 is SQIVND (reference sequence). Here the CDR3 reads CASSMSTVMIDYTEAFF. In nucleotides, the CDR3 is TGTGCCAGTAGTATGTCGACAGTAATGATTGACTACACTGAAGCTTTCTTT.

V and J are TRBV27 and TRBJ2-7; 9 nucleotides line up with TRBD1. The V gene end was trimmed by 3 bases and the J gene end by 5 bases; junction bases not matched to a gene: 8. Germline CDR1 reads MNHEY; CDR2 reads SMNVEV (reference sequence). The CDR3 has 15 residues. The CDR3 is CASSFTGGLINEQYF. CDR3 DNA: TGTGCCAGCAGTTTTACAGGGGGCTTAATAAACGAGCAGTACTTC.

This chain joins TRBV7-9 and TRBJ2-5; 9 positions agree with TRBD2. The V gene's germline CDR1 is SEHNR and CDR2 FQNEAQ (reference sequence). Losses at the gene ends were 5 bases for V and 5 bases for J; bases not matched to a gene: 3. The CDR3 has 13 amino acids. CDR3 DNA: TGTGCCAGCAGCGTAGGACTAGCGGAGACCCAGTACTTC. Protein: CASSVGLAETQYF. The full variable domain, its missing parts supplied by reference TRBV7-9 and TRBJ2-5, is DTGVSQNPRHKITKRGQNVTFRCDPISEHNRLYWYRQTLGQGPEFLTYFQNEAQLEKSRLLSDRFSAERPKGSFSTLEIQRTEQGDSAMYLCASSVGLAETQYFGPGTRLLVL.

The chain links TRBV5-1 to TRBJ2-5, with D maybe TRBD1 (5 bases). Trimming cost V 3 bases and J 2 bases, with 11 bases left between them. CDR1 and CDR2 (germline): SGHRS, YFSETQ. The CDR3 runs 14 residues. CDR3 in amino acids: CASSSVGQQETQYF. CDR3 nucleotides: TGCGCCAGCAGCTCGGTGGGGCAGCAAGAGACCCAGTACTTC.

The V and J genes are TRBV20-1 and TRBJ2-7, with D maybe TRBD2 (7 bases). V was trimmed by 3 bases and J by 4 bases, leaving 16 bases between them. Germline loops: CDR1 DFQATT, CDR2 SNEGSKA (reference sequence). The CDR3 is made up of 14 amino acids. CDR3 nucleotides: TGCAGTGCTAGTAGAGGGGGGGACGGGTACGAGCAGTACTTC. Its translation: CSASRGGDGYEQYF.

The chain has TRBV3-1 (or the pseudogene TRBV3-2) and TRBJ1-2; D unresolved. Deletions cut 3 bases from V and 2 bases from J, with 13 bases between. The length of the CDR3 is 15 residues. Germline V gene sequence: CDR1 LGHDT, CDR2 YNNKEL (reference sequence). The DNA of the CDR3 is TGTGCCAGCAGCCATACACCAGCGGAAAACTATGGCTACACCTTC. It is translated as CASSHTPAENYGYTF.